This T cell receptor (beta chain) was sequenced for a study of blood T cell repertoires in COVID-19 (dated by TCRdb to about 2020). Broadly, across the study: Samples from collaborators originated in the United States, Italy and Spain and spanned both the acute and convalescent phases of COVID-19. The prospective study material was composed of cDNA or gDNA derived from T cells, B-cell-depleted T cells, or PBMCs. Deeply sampled blood TCRbeta repertoires from subjects exposed to, actively infected with, or recovered from COVID-19 were included in the dataset. The repertoires were made available in a free public database intended to serve as a resource for research on the immune response to SARS-CoV-2. Samples came from the ongoing ImmuneRACE study (first 160 participants) plus 1,254 subjects from 6 global collaborators. A de-identified subject ID, COVID-19 status, age in years and sex were almost always included in the sample metadata. Where available, HLA class I and class II types were taken from metadata supplied by the sample provider and were not determined by assay-based typing.

Remarks on this clone: Its antigen is not yet known. One base away there is no much larger clone; base qualities are not given.

TCRbeta CDR3 regions were amplified from genomic DNA using the immunoSEQ Assay, a bias-controlled multiplex PCR. The study's own analysis went as follows. Nucleated cell counts per sample were estimated from amplification of reference gene primers within the assay. Sequence reads were collapsed and filtered to measure the absolute abundance of every unique TCRbeta CDR3 rearrangement. For each sample, productive Simpson clonality was calculated as the square root of Simpson's diversity index over productive rearrangements. TCRdb provides this immuneACCESS table in a form limited to in-frame rearrangements. Some clones are lacking; in checked studies, under half of them reflect an unresolved V gene, and why the rest are absent is not known. V and J calls and clone size follow that table, whereas D and trimming were derived from the DNA. The sample contains 140,000 or so clones, approximately 80% of them found a single time. Around 3.8% of the sample goes to the ten largest clones.

A second Seattle source provided samples from volunteer blood donors who had recovered from COVID-19. The collaborating institutions used their own protocols to collect whole blood in K2EDTA tubes. For TCRbeta analysis, collaborator samples were shipped as frozen whole blood, as isolated PBMCs, or as DNA extracted from either sample type. The CDR3 measures 20 amino acids from cysteine to phenylalanine. Only the CDR3 DNA stays, 60 bases, in frame from base 1. V is reduced by 0 bases and J by 0 bases, leaving a spacing of 21 bases between them. Study-wide conclusions, independent of this receptor: How much clinical and demographic metadata was included differed by source and by participant, and the metadata was provided uncurated.

The V and J segments used are TRBV23-1 and TRBJ2-1; a confident D gene designation cannot be given. TRBV23-1 qualifies as an ORF whose function is uncertain. Sequencing input: peripheral blood. This receptor was identified in a man between 70 and 80 years old who had recovered from COVID-19. The DNA is as follows: TGCGCCAGCAGTCAATCGCTAGTCAGACCCGAAAGTAGCTCCTACAATGAGCAGTTCTTC. It specifies CASSQSLVRPESSSYNEQFF.